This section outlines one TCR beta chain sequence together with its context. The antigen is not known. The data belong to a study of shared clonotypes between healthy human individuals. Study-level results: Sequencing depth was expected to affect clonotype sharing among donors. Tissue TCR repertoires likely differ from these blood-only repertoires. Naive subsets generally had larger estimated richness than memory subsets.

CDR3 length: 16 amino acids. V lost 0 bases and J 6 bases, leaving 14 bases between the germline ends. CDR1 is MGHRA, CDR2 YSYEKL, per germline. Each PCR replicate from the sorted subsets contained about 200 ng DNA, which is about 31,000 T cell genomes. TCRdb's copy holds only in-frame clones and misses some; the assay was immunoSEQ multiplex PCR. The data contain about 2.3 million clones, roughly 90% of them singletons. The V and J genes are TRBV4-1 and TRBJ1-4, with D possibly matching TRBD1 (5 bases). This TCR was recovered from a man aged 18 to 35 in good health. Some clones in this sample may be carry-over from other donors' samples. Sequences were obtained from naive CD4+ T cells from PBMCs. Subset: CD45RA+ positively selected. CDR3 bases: TGCGCCAGCAGCCAAGATGAGGCAGGGTGGGATGAAAAACTGTTTTTT. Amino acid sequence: CASSQDEAGWDEKLFF.